Below, 4 T cell receptor beta chains from the same sample are listed, as sequenced in a study of tumor-infiltrating lymphocytes in primary liver carcinoma (dated by TCRdb to between 2016 and 2019). Total RNA and DNA were co-extracted without cell sorting from approximately 20-30 mg of bulk tissue using the AllPrep DNA/RNA mini kit. The reads were generated on an Illumina HiSeq 2500. TCRbeta-specific cDNA was reverse-transcribed from about 0.45 ug total RNA using a constant-region primer and ProtoScript II reverse transcriptase. The TCRbeta libraries were prepared through three rounds of nested multiplex PCR following a slightly modified ARM-PCR procedure. The first two PCR rounds used multiplex TRBV1-TRBV30 forward primers with a Cbeta reverse primer, each for roughly 11 cycles. Using fastp trimming at Q25 and MiXCR clonotype assembly, TCRdb reanalyzed the public sequencing data and kept in-frame beta chains. Rows merge per CDR3 protein into single entries with the most common DNA and genes. Here the sample has fewer than 75,000 distinct CDR3 sequences; approximately 74% occur a single time. The ten largest clones take up roughly two fifths of the sample.

The sequenced material came from liver tumor tissue from sampling region 4. The cell subset or site tag for this specimen amounts to: tumor region T4, right-lateral pole. These receptors came from a man aged 35 to 55 with primary liver carcinoma and hepatitis B virus infection.

With regard to this clonotype: The junction does not match germline at one end; this may be a read error. The chain joins TRBV30 to TRBJ1-2; D is uncertain. From germline, CDR1 is GTSNPN and CDR2 SVGIG (reference sequence). The CDR3 totals 15 residues. CDR3 nucleotides: TGTGCCTGGAGTGTCGGGTGGAAGGGTACCTACGGCTACATCTTC. This gives the protein CAWSVGWKGTYGYIF.

This clonotype was seen repeatedly, ten times or more. A much more abundant neighbour one base away suggests this may be a read error. This CDR3 is CGGTSGKLYEQFF. The CDR3 region has the DNA TGCGGCGGGACTAGCGGGAAGCTCTATGAGCAGTTCTTC. The chain joins TRBV29-1 to TRBJ2-1, with 13 bases identical to TRBD2. The V gene's germline CDR1 is SQVTM and CDR2 ANQGSEA. CDR3 length: 13 residues.

A note on this clonotype: The junction does not match germline at one end; this may be a read error. This chain uses TRBV30 with TRBJ2-7; 10 bases agree with TRBD2. The CDR3 is 14 amino acids. Germline lookup yields CDR1 GTSNPN and CDR2 SVGIG (reference sequence). This CDR3 reads CAWSGTSGFYEHYF. Written as DNA, the CDR3 is TGTGCCTGGAGTGGGACTAGCGGATTCTACGAGCATTATTTC. The entire variable domain, with the rest obtained from reference TRBV30 and TRBJ2-7, is as follows: SQTIHQWPATLVQPVGSPLSLECTVEGTSNPNLYWYRQAAGRGLQLLFYSVGIGQISSEVPQNLSASRPQDRQFILSSKKLLLSDSGFYLCAWSGTSGFYEHYFGPGTRLTVT.

The chain links TRBV6-2 or TRBV6-3 to TRBJ1-1; maybe TRBD1 (6 bases). CDR3 size: 12 residues. The V gene lost 8 bases and the J gene lost 9 bases, with 16 bases spanning the gap. Germline CDR1 MNHEY, CDR2 SVGEGT. CDR3 sequence: CASWGRGGKAFF. The DNA of the CDR3 is TGTGCCAGCTGGGGGAGGGGGGGTAAAGCTTTCTTT.